A single sample gave rise to the 23 T cell receptor beta chains below, sequenced in a study of OX40 agonist ivuxolimab in advanced cancers. Libraries came from the immunoSEQ multiplex PCR assay. TCRdb re-hosts the immuneACCESS table, in-frame sequences only. Its copies lack some clones; in the studies checked, an unresolved V gene accounts for under half of them, and the cause for the rest is not known. Counted in this sample were around 64,000 clones; around 90% of them appeared once. The top ten clonotypes cover 0.76% of the sample. The material was CD4+ or CD8+ T cells sorted from blood, obtained in a trial of the OX40 agonist ivuxolimab. All receptors come from an adult with an advanced solid tumor such as melanoma, head and neck, liver or kidney cancer.

J is TRBJ2-1 and V is TRBV6-1; 7 positions agree with TRBD1. The germline V gene has CDR1 MNHNS and CDR2 SASEGT. Trimming removed 6 bases from V and 5 bases from J; junction bases left unmatched: 7. CDR3 length equals 14 residues. In DNA form, the CDR3 reads TGTGCCAGCAGGGGCCCGGGACAGAACAATGAGCAGTTCTTC. The encoded protein is CASRGPGQNNEQFF.

The rearrangement uses TRBV2 and TRBJ1-2; D is uncertain. CDR1 SNHLY and CDR2 FYNNEI come from the germline V gene. The CDR3 spans 14 residues. The V and J ends lost 3 bases and 8 bases respectively, with 16 bases between them. This CDR3 is CASSDVSEGRGYTF. CDR3 bases: TGTGCCAGCAGTGACGTTTCCGAAGGCAGGGGCTACACCTTC.

The chain carries TRBV2 and TRBJ2-7; D could derive from TRBD1 or TRBD2 (6 bases each). Germline V gives CDR1 SNHLY, CDR2 FYNNEI. Trimming took off 0 bases at V and 3 bases at J, with 12 bases between the two ends. The CDR3 is 15 amino acids. In nucleotides, the CDR3 is TGTGCCAGCAGTGAAGCTCAGGGGAGGAACTACGAGCAGTACTTC. Encoded protein: CASSEAQGRNYEQYF.

V and J are TRBV29-1 and TRBJ1-2, with 7 bases that match TRBD1. The CDR3 length is 12 residues. Trimming took 6 bases from V and 4 from J; bases not matched to a gene: 5. Germline CDR1 is SQVTM and CDR2 is ANQGSEA. CDR3 bases: TGCAGCGTAAACAGGGGAGGCTATGGCTACACCTTC. Its translation: CSVNRGGYGYTF.

The gene calls are TRBV11-2 and TRBJ1-1, with 8 bases aligning to TRBD1. The ends lost 4 bases at V and 2 bases at J; junction bases unmatched: 6. Per germline, CDR1 SGHAT and CDR2 FQNNGV. This CDR3 is built from 15 residues. The CDR3 nucleotides read TGTGCCAGCAGCTCCCGGACAGGGCTTAACACTGAAGCTTTCTTT. Protein product: CASSSRTGLNTEAFF.

The chain has TRBV4-1 and TRBJ2-5; 9 bases fit TRBD2. V trimming: 5 bases; J trimming: 5 bases; junction bases outside the gene matches: 9. Germline CDR1 and CDR2: MGHRA and YSYEKL. The CDR3 is 15 amino acids. The CDR3 region has the DNA TGCGCCAGCAGCGCGAGCGGGGCGGGGGGGGAGACCCAGTACTTC. Protein sequence: CASSASGAGGETQYF.

The chain uses TRBV5-1 and TRBJ2-5, with D hard to call. The CDR3 contains 12 residues. CDR1 is SGHRS and CDR2 is YFSETQ in the germline V gene. V shed 3 bases and J shed 5 bases, with 8 bases lying between them. CDR3 coding DNA: TGCGCCAGCAGCTCCACGGCCGAGACCCAGTACTTC. As protein: CASSSTAETQYF.

This chain uses TRBV5-5 with TRBJ1-1, with D unclear. Germline CDR1 and CDR2: SGHKS and YYEKEE (reference sequence). This CDR3 has 13 amino acids. Trimming stripped 3 bases from V and 4 bases from J, with 10 bases between. The CDR3 DNA reads TGTGCCAGCAGCTACGGTATTTCCACTGAAGCTTTCTTT. Its protein is CASSYGISTEAFF.

This clone was detected once. The V and J genes are TRBV4-2 and TRBJ2-4; D is uncertain. The germline V gene has CDR1 LGHNA and CDR2 YNFKEQ. V was shortened by 3 bases and J by 2 bases, with 8 bases between the two germline ends. The CDR3 is 14 amino acids. The chain's CDR3 is CASSQGDSKNIQYF. The CDR3 DNA reads TGTGCCAGCAGCCAGGGCGATTCCAAAAACATTCAGTACTTC.

The CDR3 protein is CASSLPGGLHETQYF. As DNA, the CDR3 is TGCGCCAGCAGCTTGCCGGGGGGGCTTCACGAGACCCAGTACTTC. The chain carries TRBV5-1 and TRBJ2-5; 8 positions agree with TRBD2. CDR3 length equals 15 residues. The germline V gene has CDR1 SGHRS and CDR2 YFSETQ. After removal of 1 base from V and 5 bases from J, the junction contained 7 bases not matched to a gene.

This chain links TRBV5-8 with TRBJ2-3; D unclear. The V and J ends lost 0 bases and 0 bases respectively, with 5 bases between them. The CDR3 contains 14 residues. Germline V lookup: CDR1 SGHTS, CDR2 YDEGEE. CDR3 amino acids: CASSLGRSTDTQYF. The DNA for the CDR3 is TGTGCCAGCAGCTTGGGCCGTAGCACAGATACGCAGTATTTT.

V gene TRBV6-1 combines with J gene TRBJ1-3; D is ambiguous. The germline V gene has CDR1 MNHNS and CDR2 SASEGT. The CDR3 covers 15 residues. Trimming removed 6 bases at V and 1 base at J, with 13 bases between. Written as DNA, the CDR3 is TGTGCCAGCAGGGAAACAAGGCGTTCTGGAAACACCATATATTTT. As protein: CASRETRRSGNTIYF.

This clone was counted between two and nine times. V is TRBV2 and J is TRBJ2-5; tentatively, D is TRBD2 (5 bases). The CDR3 consists of 15 residues. Trimming removed 6 bases at V and 4 bases at J, with 18 bases between. In germline, CDR1 is SNHLY, CDR2 FYNNEI. CDR3 nucleotide sequence: TGTGCCAGCAGATACCTTGCAGGAGGTAGAGAGACCCAGTACTTC. Protein: CASRYLAGGRETQYF.

This clone was counted a few times. The rearrangement uses TRBV2 and TRBJ1-2, with no clear D. CDR3 length: 14 residues. V was pared by 4 bases and J by 2 bases, with 11 bases between. Germline V gives CDR1 SNHLY, CDR2 FYNNEI. This CDR3 is CASSVGRTNYGYTF. The CDR3 DNA sequence: TGTGCCAGCAGTGTGGGCAGAACCAACTATGGCTACACCTTC.

This clone occurred once. This chain joins TRBV2 and TRBJ2-3, with TRBD2 as a possible D gene (5 bases). Germline V gene data show CDR1 as SNHLY and CDR2 as FYNNEI. The CDR3 runs 15 residues. Deletions cut 8 bases from V and 1 base from J, with 16 bases between. CDR3 sequence (DNA): TGTGCCAGCGCCGGGGAGATGGTAGGCACAGATACGCAGTATTTT. Its protein product is CASAGEMVGTDTQYF.

The genes are TRBV27 and TRBJ2-1, with no clear D. Germline CDR1 reads MNHEY; CDR2 reads SMNVEV (reference sequence). The CDR3 is 11 residues long. Trimming removed 8 bases from V and 2 bases from J, with 4 bases in between. Here the CDR3 reads CASLAYNEQFF. CDR3 sequence (DNA): TGTGCCAGCCTAGCCTACAATGAGCAGTTCTTC.

The V call is TRBV7-9, the J call TRBJ2-1, with TRBD2 matching 8 bases. CDR3 size: 15 residues. V was clipped by 5 bases and J by 10 bases; unmatched bases: 13. Germline lookup yields CDR1 SEHNR and CDR2 FQNEAQ (reference sequence). The CDR3 bases are TGTGCCAGCAGCACCGGACTAGCAGACCTTGACGAGCAGTTCTTC. As protein: CASSTGLADLDEQFF. Variable domain in full (rest from reference TRBV7-9 and TRBJ2-1): DTGVSQNPRHKITKRGQNVTFRCDPISEHNRLYWYRQTLGQGPEFLTYFQNEAQLEKSRLLSDRFSAERPKGSFSTLEIQRTEQGDSAMYLCASSTGLADLDEQFFGPGTRLTVL.

The chain carries TRBV29-1 and TRBJ2-7; either TRBD1 or TRBD2 may supply D (5 bases each). Germline V lookup: CDR1 SQVTM, CDR2 ANQGSEA. Trimming took off 8 bases at V and 1 base at J, with 27 bases between the two ends. This CDR3 contains 17 residues. Here the CDR3 DNA reads TGCAGCCTCTGGCCAAGTGGGGCGCGGGTTGAATCCTACGAGCAGTACTTC. As protein: CSLWPSGARVESYEQYF.

The rearrangement joins TRBV9 to TRBJ1-2, with D perhaps matching TRBD1 (6 bases). V was clipped by 2 bases and J by 5 bases, with 16 bases between them. The CDR3 sequence is 15 residues long. The V gene's germline CDR1 is SGDLS and CDR2 YYNGEE. CDR3 residues: CASSVTGAVGYGYTF. The CDR3 DNA sequence: TGTGCCAGCAGCGTTACGGGGGCTGTTGGATATGGCTACACCTTC.

The chain couples TRBV7-2 to TRBJ2-7, with 7 nucleotides matching TRBD1. V dropped 5 bases and J dropped 3; count of bases not matched to a gene: 7. This CDR3 is built from 14 residues. CDR1 SGHTA and CDR2 FQGNSA come from the germline V gene. The CDR3 protein is CASSPSRTGYEQYF. For the CDR3, the DNA is TGTGCCAGCAGCCCCTCCCGGACAGGCTACGAGCAGTACTTC.

This clone was detected only a few times. The chain has TRBV7-6 and TRBJ2-2; possibly TRBD2 for D (5 bases). Looked up from germline, CDR1 is SGHVS and CDR2 is FNYEAQ. Trimming stripped 0 bases from V and 1 base from J, with 12 bases between. The CDR3 length is 17 residues. CDR3 loop: CASSLAQPSRNTGELFF. The CDR3 region has the DNA TGTGCCAGCAGCTTAGCGCAACCTAGCAGGAACACCGGGGAGCTGTTTTTT. The full variable domain, in which reference TRBV7-6 and TRBJ2-2 provide the parts outside the CDR3, is GAGVSQSPRYKVTKRGQDVALRCDPISGHVSLYWYRQALGQGPEFLTYFNYEAQQDKSGLPNDRFSAERPEGSISTLTIQRTEQRDSAMYRCASSLAQPSRNTGELFFGEGSRLTVL.

CDR3 residues: CASSPRVGQGQPQHF. The CDR3, as DNA: TGTGCCAGCAGTCCCCGGGTGGGGCAAGGTCAGCCCCAGCATTTT. The rearrangement links TRBV6-5 to TRBJ1-5; tentatively, D is TRBD1 (5 bases). The CDR3 runs 15 residues. The germline V and J ends were trimmed by 5 bases and 6 bases, with 17 bases remaining between them. Germline V gene data show CDR1 as MNHEY and CDR2 as SVGAGI.

This clone was seen just once. The rearrangement uses TRBV2 and TRBJ2-2; 8 bases match TRBD1. The CDR3 is made up of 13 amino acids. V trimming: 7 bases; J trimming: 7 bases; junction bases outside the gene matches: 5. In germline, CDR1 is SNHLY, CDR2 FYNNEI. CDR3: CASTGQVGGELFF. CDR3 in DNA: TGTGCCAGCACGGGACAGGTCGGCGGGGAGCTGTTTTTT.